These 5 T cell receptor beta chains came from one sample sequenced in a study of T cell changes during pregnancy in multiple sclerosis. Here immunoSEQ multiplex PCR was the method, and the copy in TCRdb shows in-frame clones only, minus some. The sample has 65,000 to 85,000 clones; approximately 93% are singletons. The sample in question was CD4+ T cells from peripheral blood mononuclear cells, obtained after pregnancy. The origin of the receptors is a female donor with multiple sclerosis, enrolled in a pregnancy study.

The V gene is TRBV29-1, the J gene TRBJ2-5, with 7 nucleotides matching TRBD1. V lost 3 bases, J lost 5 bases, and 6 bases stayed unmatched. The CDR3 has 13 residues. Germline values: CDR1 SQVTM, CDR2 ANQGSEA. This CDR3 reads CSVEQGVGETQYF. Written as DNA, the CDR3 is TGCAGCGTTGAGCAGGGGGTGGGGGAGACCCAGTACTTC.

The CDR3 region is CASKPVRVHGYTF. The CDR3 nucleotides are TGTGCCAGCAAGCCCGTCAGGGTCCATGGCTACACCTTC. V and J are TRBV28 and TRBJ1-2; D possibly corresponds to TRBD1 (5 bases). V was pared by 7 bases and J by 6 bases, with 15 bases between. The CDR3 consists of 13 residues. Germline loops: CDR1 MDHEN, CDR2 SYDVKM.

CDR3 region: CAWSIRDRSVSPLHF. In nucleotides, the CDR3 is TGTGCCTGGAGTATTCGGGACAGAAGTGTGTCACCCCTCCACTTT. This chain uses TRBV30 with TRBJ1-6; 7 bases align to TRBD1. J was trimmed by 10 bases and V by 2 bases; bases with no gene match: 11. CDR1 is GTSNPN and CDR2 is SVGIG in the germline V gene (reference sequence). There are 15 residues in the CDR3.

This rearrangement joins TRBV19 to TRBJ2-3; tentatively, D is TRBD1 (5 bases). Germline-derived CDR1 and CDR2 are LNHDA and SQIVND (reference sequence). The CDR3 is 17 residues long. The V and J ends lost 1 base and 3 bases respectively, with 17 bases between them. The CDR3 spells CASSIAQGRAWTDTQYF. CDR3 bases: TGTGCCAGTAGTATAGCCCAGGGAAGAGCTTGGACAGATACGCAGTATTTT.

The chain joins TRBV6-4 to TRBJ2-3; TRBD2 matches 7 bases. This CDR3 has 15 residues. V lost 3 bases and J lost 3; bases outside the gene matches: 6. The germline V gene encodes CDR1 MRHNA and CDR2 SNTAGT. The CDR3 spells CASSELALTTDTQYF. The CDR3 DNA follows: TGTGCCAGCAGTGAACTAGCGCTTACAACAGATACGCAGTATTTT.